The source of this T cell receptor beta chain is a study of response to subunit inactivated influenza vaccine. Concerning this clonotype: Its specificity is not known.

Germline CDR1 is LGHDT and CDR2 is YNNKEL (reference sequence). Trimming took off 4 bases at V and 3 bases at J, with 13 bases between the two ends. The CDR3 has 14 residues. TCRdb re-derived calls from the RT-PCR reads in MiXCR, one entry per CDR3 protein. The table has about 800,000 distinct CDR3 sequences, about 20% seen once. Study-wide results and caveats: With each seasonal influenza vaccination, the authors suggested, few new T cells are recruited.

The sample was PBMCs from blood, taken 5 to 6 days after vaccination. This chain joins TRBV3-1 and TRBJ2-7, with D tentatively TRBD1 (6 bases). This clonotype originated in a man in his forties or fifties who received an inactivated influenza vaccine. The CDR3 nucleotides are TGTGCCAGCAGCCTCGGGACACCCAACTACGAGCAGTACTTC. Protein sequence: CASSLGTPNYEQYF.